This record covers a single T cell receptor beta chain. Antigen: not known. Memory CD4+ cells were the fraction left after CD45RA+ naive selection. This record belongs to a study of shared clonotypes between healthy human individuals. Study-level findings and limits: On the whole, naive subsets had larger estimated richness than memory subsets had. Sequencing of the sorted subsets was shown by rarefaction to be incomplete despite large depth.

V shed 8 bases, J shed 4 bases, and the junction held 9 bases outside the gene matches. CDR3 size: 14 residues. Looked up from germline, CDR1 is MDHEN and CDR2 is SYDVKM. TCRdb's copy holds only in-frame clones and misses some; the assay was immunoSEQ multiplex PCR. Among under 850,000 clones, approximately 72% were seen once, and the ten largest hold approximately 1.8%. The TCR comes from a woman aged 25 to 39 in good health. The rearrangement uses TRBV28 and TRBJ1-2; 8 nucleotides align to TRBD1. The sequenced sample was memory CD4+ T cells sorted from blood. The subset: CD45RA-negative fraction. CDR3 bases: TGTGCCAGCCTCACCCCAGGGGGCGGCTATGGCTACACCTTC. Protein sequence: CASLTPGGGYGYTF.